This TCR beta chain was captured by sequencing in a study of T cell repertoires in cytomegalovirus infection. Across the whole study: HLA-B-restricted CMV epitopes that are well studied were used alongside recently identified HLA-C-restricted ones. CMV infection and matching HLA type were both indicated by public TCR beta signatures.

This clonotype came up a few times. The antigen is unknown. TCRdb recomputed calls from the reads with MiXCR, one row per CDR3 protein. The sample records 69,000 or so distinct CDR3 sequences, 28% being singletons. The CDR3 consists of 13 residues. V was shortened by 1 base and J by 1 base, with 4 bases between the two germline ends. Germline CDR1 and CDR2: SEHNR and FQNEAQ (reference sequence). The clonotype originates from a human donor in good health (CMV status not recorded). Some clones in this sample may be carry-over from other donors' samples. The chain is built from TRBV7-9 and TRBJ1-1; no reliable D call. The material sequenced was CD8+ T cells from cultured PBMCs, taken from culture after CMV antigen stimulation. The CDR3 protein is CASSLEGNTEAFF. Written as DNA, the CDR3 is TGTGCCAGCAGCTTAGAAGGGAACACTGAAGCTTTCTTT.